The 5 T cell receptor beta chains reported below all come from one sample, sequenced in a study of blood T cell repertoires in COVID-19. TCRdb's table, derived via immunoSEQ multiplex PCR, lists solely in-frame clones and lacks some. The repertoire has under 65,000 clones, roughly 79% of them found once; the top ten carry over 4%. Sequences were obtained from peripheral blood. The receptors here all came from a woman in her sixties or seventies with acute or convalescent COVID-19.

The rearrangement uses TRBV15 and TRBJ1-5; D is unresolved. The CDR3 is 13 amino acids. V was trimmed by 6 bases and J by 5 bases, leaving 11 bases between them. The V gene's germline CDR1 is LNHNV and CDR2 YYDKDF (reference sequence). The CDR3, as DNA: TGTGCCACCAGTGTACAATATGATCAGCCCCAGCATTTT. It encodes CATSVQYDQPQHF.

The chain couples TRBV28 to TRBJ1-1; 8 nucleotides line up with TRBD1. Germline V CDR1 and CDR2: MDHEN, SYDVKM. There are 13 residues in the CDR3. V trimming: 3 bases; J trimming: 6 bases; junction bases outside the gene matches: 3. The CDR3 sequence is CASSLADRAEAFF. The CDR3 DNA is TGTGCCAGCAGTTTGGCGGACAGGGCTGAAGCTTTCTTT.

This clone has only one observation. The V gene is TRBV29-1, the J gene TRBJ1-1, with unresolved D. V was clipped by 6 bases and J by 6 bases, with 14 bases between them. Germline values: CDR1 SQVTM, CDR2 ANQGSEA. This CDR3 contains 12 residues. As DNA, the CDR3 is TGCAGCGTAGGAGGCCCTAGGGCTGAAGCTTTCTTT. It specifies CSVGGPRAEAFF.

V usage is TRBV18 and J usage is TRBJ1-1; D might be TRBD1 (5 bases). V lost 3 bases and J lost 5, with 13 bases in between. Germline CDR1 and CDR2: KGHSH and LQKENI. The CDR3 spans 14 residues. The CDR3 sequence is CASSPEGVGTEAFF. The CDR3, as DNA: TGTGCCAGCTCACCGGAAGGGGTGGGTACTGAAGCTTTCTTT.

This chain joins TRBV15 and TRBJ1-4, with a tentative D call TRBD1 (5 bases). V was cut by 0 bases and J by 3 bases, with 14 bases left in between. CDR3 length: 17 residues. The germline CDR1 and CDR2 sequences are LNHNV and YYDKDF (reference sequence). The CDR3 spells CATSREGRGRANEKLFF. Written as DNA, the CDR3 is TGTGCCACCAGCAGAGAGGGGCGGGGACGGGCTAATGAAAAACTGTTTTTT.